This record looks at one T cell receptor (beta chain) sequence and its context. The repertoire was sequenced with immunoSEQ multiplex PCR; TCRdb's copy has only in-frame clones and lacks some. The sample yields 150,000 or so clones, 86% seen once. This entry comes from a study of cytomegalovirus exposure and HLA in healthy donors. CDR1 and CDR2 from the germline V gene are SGHAT and FQNNGV. This CDR3 has 14 amino acids. The V end lost 4 bases, the J end lost 3 bases, and 12 bases lay between the germline ends. The origin of this receptor is a human donor in good health. Sequencing used PBMCs. V usage is TRBV11-2 and J usage is TRBJ1-1, with D tentatively TRBD1 (6 bases). DNA for the CDR3: TGTGCCAGCAGCTATACAGGGCTGGACACTGAAGCTTTCTTT. Its protein is CASSYTGLDTEAFF.